This TCR beta chain was captured by sequencing in a study of naive and memory T cell subsets. Study-level results: Tuberculin site TCR excess was interpreted as type IV hypersensitivity infiltration.

Four PCR rounds used nested alpha and beta constant region primers plus the SP2 primer. Alpha and beta constant region primers primed reverse transcription for blood and skin samples. Via MiXCR, TCRdb re-called the UMI-ligation and nested PCR reads, giving one row per CDR3 protein. The table records tens of thousands of distinct CDR3 sequences, about 11% of them present only once. Germline CDR1 and CDR2: MNHEY and SMNVEV (reference sequence). With 3 bases removed from V and 4 bases from J, the gap between germline ends came to 15 bases. The CDR3 is made up of 15 amino acids. With regard to this clonotype: Its target is not known.

Treatment defined: skin biopsy from PPD injection site in Mantoux-positive individual. A UMI-containing oligonucleotide was joined by 3' ligation to the TCR cDNA template. Biopsied sites were PPD injections in people with a positive Mantoux test. Input was about 1 to 1000 ng of DNase-treated total RNA without cell sorting. This clonotype originated in an adult in good health. The specimen was skin, collected from a tuberculin skin test site. The chain links TRBV27 to TRBJ2-5; tentative D call: TRBD1 (6 bases). This CDR3 reads CASSFSGTYGETQYF. The CDR3 nucleotides are TGTGCCAGCAGTTTTTCCGGGACATATGGAGAGACCCAGTACTTC.